The next 32 T cell receptor beta chains were all read from a single sample in a study of T cell repertoires in cytomegalovirus infection (dated by TCRdb to about 2019). Sequenced on an Illumina HiSeq 1500. TCRdb cleaned the public reads at Q25 with fastp, built clones with MiXCR and kept in-frame beta chains. Entries that share a CDR3 protein sequence are merged under the most common genes and DNA. For this sample the table gives 100,000 to 150,000 distinct CDR3 sequences, of which 20% to 30% were detected only once. Together, the top ten hold approximately 35% of the sample. These receptors' targets are unknown. The specimen sequenced was PBMCs, sequenced either directly or after in vitro stimulation (not recorded which). These receptors all stem from a human donor in good health (CMV status not recorded). Some clones in this sample may be carry-over from other donors' samples.

In this sample, this clonotype turned up a few times. The V and J genes are TRBV19 and TRBJ2-7, with 8 bases that match TRBD2. Trimming at V came to 5 bases and at J to 1 base, leaving 4 bases not matched to a gene. Germline CDR1 is LNHDA and CDR2 is SQIVND (reference sequence). The CDR3 has 14 residues. DNA of the CDR3: TGTGCCAGTAGTCCCAGCGGGAGTTCCTACGAGCAGTACTTC. It codes for CASSPSGSSYEQYF.

CDR3 in DNA: TGTGCCAGCAGTGAATATGGAATCTACGAGCAGTACTTC. Its translation is CASSEYGIYEQYF. J is TRBJ2-7 and V is TRBV25-1; no reliable D call. This CDR3 region has 13 residues. Between the trimmed V and J ends, which lost 0 bases and 3 bases, there was a span of 6 bases. Germline CDR1 MGHDK, CDR2 SYGVNS.

This clonotype has only a few counts. This chain links TRBV14 with TRBJ2-7, with 11 positions matching TRBD2. The ends lost 0 bases at V and 4 bases at J; junction bases unmatched: 17. The germline CDR1 and CDR2 sequences are SGHDN and FVKESK. The CDR3 runs to 20 residues. The DNA for the CDR3 is TGTGCCAGCAGCCAAGATGATCGTCTGTCTAGCGGGAGGTTGAAATACGAGCAGTACGTC. Its translation is CASSQDDRLSSGRLKYEQYV.

This clonotype came up many times. The rearrangement uses TRBV7-2 and TRBJ2-1; D might be TRBD1 (5 bases). V lost 1 base, J lost 10 bases, and 11 bases lay in between. The CDR3 spans 13 residues. Germline CDR1 reads SGHTA; CDR2 reads FQGNSA. CDR3 protein: CASSLVVGAEQFF. CDR3 coding DNA: TGTGCCAGCAGCTTAGTAGTAGGGGCAGAGCAGTTCTTC.

This chain uses TRBV5-4 with TRBJ2-1; TRBD2 aligns across 11 bases. The CDR3 is 16 amino acids. The germline V gene has CDR1 SGHNT and CDR2 YYREEE (reference sequence). Trimming removed 5 bases from V and 4 bases from J; junction bases left unmatched: 8. CDR3 amino acids: CASRPGTSGIYNEQFF. CDR3 nucleotide sequence: TGTGCCAGCAGGCCCGGGACTAGCGGTATATACAATGAGCAGTTCTTC.

This chain uses TRBV7-2 with TRBJ2-2, with 11 nucleotides matching TRBD2. Germline CDR1 is SGHTA and CDR2 is FQGNSA. This CDR3 has 16 amino acids. With 5 bases clipped from V and 1 base from J, the junction kept 3 bases outside the gene matches. CDR3: CASSITSGRNTGELFF. The CDR3 DNA reads TGTGCCAGCAGCATCACTAGCGGGAGGAACACCGGGGAGCTGTTTTTT.

The V gene is TRBV20-1, the J gene TRBJ2-3; 8 positions agree with TRBD1. After removal of 3 bases from V and 6 bases from J, the junction contained 8 bases not matched to a gene. The CDR3 extends over 14 amino acids. CDR1 is DFQATT, CDR2 SNEGSKA, per germline (reference sequence). CDR3 sequence reads: CSARGEGQGDTQYF. The CDR3 bases are TGCAGTGCTAGGGGAGAAGGACAGGGCGATACGCAGTATTTT.

The genes are TRBV7-2 and TRBJ2-1; 10 bases are a match to TRBD2. The germline V gene has CDR1 SGHTA and CDR2 FQGNSA. CDR3 length equals 17 residues. Trimming took 5 bases from V and 5 from J; bases not matched to a gene: 12. CDR3 DNA: TGTGCCAGCAGCCCGATAAGCGGGAGGGCGGCCAACAATGAGCAGTTCTTC. Its protein is CASSPISGRAANNEQFF.

This clonotype was seen repeatedly, ten times or more. This chain links TRBV11-1 with TRBJ1-1; D is unresolved. This CDR3 comprises 18 residues. Germline CDR1 reads SGHAT; CDR2 reads FQDESV (reference sequence). Trimming removed 2 bases from V and 1 base from J, with 20 bases in between. The CDR3 sequence: CASSLMEPWDVANTEAFF. The CDR3 nucleotides read TGTGCCAGCAGCTTAATGGAGCCTTGGGATGTGGCGAACACTGAAGCTTTCTTT.

The rearrangement links TRBV10-3 to TRBJ2-1, with 13 bases matching TRBD2. CDR1 and CDR2 (germline): ENHRY, SYGVKD. CDR3 length: 18 residues. The V and J ends lost 2 bases and 7 bases, in that order; junction bases with no gene match: 11. The chain's CDR3 is CAISETGLAGAPLNEQFF. CDR3 DNA sequence: TGTGCCATCAGTGAGACAGGACTAGCGGGAGCCCCTTTGAATGAGCAGTTCTTC.

There are many counts of this clonotype. The CDR3 nucleotides are TGTGCCAGCAGCTTAGGGAGGTGGCGTGAGCAGTTCTTC. Translating gives CASSLGRWREQFF. The chain has TRBV7-8 and TRBJ2-1; the D gene is possibly TRBD2 (5 bases). CDR3 length: 13 residues. The germline V and J ends were trimmed by 1 base and 9 bases, with 10 bases remaining between them. Germline V gene sequence: CDR1 SGHVS, CDR2 FQNEAQ. The full variable domain, with the rest looked up from reference TRBV7-8 and TRBJ2-1, is GAGVSQSPRYKVAKRGQDVALRCDPISGHVSLFWYQQALGQGPEFLTYFQNEAQLDKSGLPSDRFFAERPEGSVSTLKIQRTQQEDSAVYLCASSLGRWREQFFGPGTRLTVL.

The chain couples TRBV19 to TRBJ1-6, with D possibly TRBD1 on 5 matching bases. The V gene lost 4 bases and the J gene lost 8 bases, with 21 bases spanning the gap. The germline V gene has CDR1 LNHDA and CDR2 SQIVND (reference sequence). CDR3 length: 17 amino acids. CDR3: CASSTLGDGTGYSPLHF. The CDR3 nucleotides are TGTGCCAGTAGTACCCTCGGGGACGGCACGGGGTATTCACCCCTCCACTTT.

V is TRBV12-3 or TRBV12-4 and J is TRBJ1-1; D is perhaps TRBD1 (6 bases). There are 15 residues in the CDR3. V lost 5 bases and J lost 3, with 16 bases in between. CDR3 amino acids: CASSQSRGGDTEAFF. DNA of the CDR3: TGTGCCAGCAGTCAGAGCAGGGGAGGAGACACTGAAGCTTTCTTT.

In this sample, this clonotype turned up a few times. The chain is built from TRBV28 and TRBJ2-3; 9 nucleotides match TRBD2. The CDR3 has 15 residues. J gave up 2 bases and V 3 bases, and 3 bases lay outside the gene matches. Germline loops: CDR1 MDHEN, CDR2 SYDVKM. CDR3 nucleotide sequence: TGTGCCAGCAGTTTGGGCGGGAGGGCCACAGATACGCAGTATTTT. Amino acid sequence: CASSLGGRATDTQYF.

This clonotype was seen a few times. This chain connects TRBV12-5 to TRBJ1-2; D not certain. The CDR3 extends over 13 amino acids. Germline V CDR1 and CDR2: LGHNT, FRNRAP. V was clipped by 7 bases and J by 5 bases, with 14 bases between them. The CDR3 coding sequence is TGTGCTAGTGCCCTCGACGGACCTTATGGCTACACCTTC. Its translation: CASALDGPYGYTF.

There are a few counts of this clonotype. CDR3 sequence reads: CSAPAGGSYNEQFF. The CDR3 nucleotides read TGCAGTGCTCCAGCGGGAGGGTCCTACAATGAGCAGTTCTTC. This chain uses TRBV20-1 with TRBJ2-1, with TRBD2 identical over 10 bases. The CDR3 contains 14 residues. After removal of 5 bases from V and 1 base from J, the junction contained 2 bases not matched to a gene. The germline V gene has CDR1 DFQATT and CDR2 SNEGSKA (reference sequence).

This clonotype was counted only a few times. The chain joins TRBV28 to TRBJ2-4; tentative D call: TRBD2 (6 bases). V lost 8 bases and J lost 3, with 17 bases in between. The CDR3 is made up of 15 amino acids. CDR1 is MDHEN, CDR2 SYDVKM, per germline. The CDR3 DNA sequence: TGTGCCAGCTCCCCTGGGGGGTTGGGCAAAAACATTCAGTACTTC. Its translation: CASSPGGLGKNIQYF. The full variable domain, its missing parts supplied by reference TRBV28 and TRBJ2-4, is DVKVTQSSRYLVKRTGEKVFLECVQDMDHENMFWYRQDPGLGLRLIYFSYDVKMKEKGDIPEGYSVSREKKERFSLILESASTNQTSMYLCASSPGGLGKNIQYFGAGTRLSVL.

The rearrangement links TRBV7-9 to TRBJ2-5; 8 bases align to TRBD1. Unmatched junction bases numbered 7, after V lost 5 bases and J lost 5 bases. Per the germline V gene, CDR1 is SEHNR and CDR2 is FQNEAQ (reference sequence). The CDR3 sequence is 14 residues long. CDR3 residues: CASSIQGARETQYF. CDR3 nucleotides: TGTGCCAGCAGCATCCAGGGGGCCCGGGAGACCCAGTACTTC.

V gene TRBV28 combines with J gene TRBJ1-2; a weak D match, TRBD1 (5 bases). The V and J ends lost 7 bases and 8 bases respectively, with 23 bases between them. The germline V gene has CDR1 MDHEN and CDR2 SYDVKM. This CDR3 has 15 residues. As DNA, the CDR3 is TGTGCCAGCACCGTTGGGACTCAAGCCTATGTAGGCTACACCTTC. It codes for CASTVGTQAYVGYTF.

This clonotype appeared many times. The CDR3 bases are TGTGCCAGCAGCCCGGGCACCTCCTATGGCTACACCTTC. This encodes CASSPGTSYGYTF. The rearrangement joins TRBV28 to TRBJ1-2; D gene uncertain. CDR3 size: 13 residues. Germline V gene lookup returns CDR1 MDHEN and CDR2 SYDVKM. V was pared by 6 bases and J by 4 bases, with 12 bases between.

The genes are TRBV14 and TRBJ2-1; D is uncertain. CDR3 length: 11 residues. The V gene lost 3 bases and the J gene lost 13 bases, with 10 bases spanning the gap. Germline V gene lookup returns CDR1 SGHDN and CDR2 FVKESK. The CDR3 spells CASSHSAVQFF. The CDR3 DNA sequence: TGTGCCAGCAGCCACTCGGCAGTACAGTTCTTC.

The chain links TRBV7-9 to TRBJ1-2, with D tentatively TRBD1 (6 bases). V lost 6 bases and J 2 bases, leaving 13 bases between the germline ends. This CDR3 region has 14 residues. Germline CDR1 and CDR2: SEHNR and FQNEAQ (reference sequence). The CDR3 DNA sequence: TGTGCCAGCAGTTTCCAGGGGCTAAACTATGGCTACACCTTC. Encoded protein: CASSFQGLNYGYTF.

This clonotype appeared a few times. Here the CDR3 reads CASSFEGWRPPYEQYV. The CDR3 coding sequence is TGTGCCAGCAGCTTCGAGGGGTGGAGGCCACCCTACGAGCAGTACGTC. The chain joins TRBV7-2 to TRBJ2-7; D possibly uses TRBD1 or TRBD2 (5 bases each). The CDR3 is 16 residues long. With 3 bases removed from V and 2 bases from J, the gap between germline ends came to 17 bases. Germline V gene lookup returns CDR1 SGHTA and CDR2 FQGNSA.

The chain uses TRBV4-3 and TRBJ2-6; D is unclear. Trimming left V 0 bases short and J 1 base short, with 10 bases between. Germline CDR1 and CDR2: LGHNA and YSLEER. This CDR3 comprises 17 residues. Here the CDR3 DNA reads TGCGCCAGCAGCCAAGATGCCTTAGGGTCTGGGGCCAACGTCCTGACTTTC. Translation gives CASSQDALGSGANVLTF.

There are a few counts of this clonotype. The rearrangement uses TRBV15 and TRBJ2-1, with 9 bases fitting TRBD2. The CDR3 covers 15 residues. Germline lookup yields CDR1 LNHNV and CDR2 YYDKDF (reference sequence). Unmatched junction bases numbered 2, after V lost 1 base and J lost 4 bases. CDR3 coding DNA: TGTGCCACCAGCAGAGGACTAGCGGAGTACAATGAGCAGTTCTTC. Encoded protein: CATSRGLAEYNEQFF.

At least ten counts were recorded for this clonotype. The V call is TRBV7-6, the J call TRBJ2-1; 9 nucleotides align to TRBD1. V trimming: 5 bases; J trimming: 5 bases; junction bases outside the gene matches: 4. The CDR3 contains 14 residues. The germline V gene has CDR1 SGHVS and CDR2 FNYEAQ. CDR3 sequence (DNA): TGTGCCAGCAGCCCCCGGACAGGGGACAATGAGCAGTTCTTC. Residues: CASSPRTGDNEQFF. Full variable domain (outside the CDR3, taken from reference TRBV7-6 and TRBJ2-1): GAGVSQSPRYKVTKRGQDVALRCDPISGHVSLYWYRQALGQGPEFLTYFNYEAQQDKSGLPNDRFSAERPEGSISTLTIQRTEQRDSAMYRCASSPRTGDNEQFFGPGTRLTVL.

There are many counts of this clonotype. This chain connects TRBV7-2 to TRBJ2-3; D not resolved. Germline V gene lookup returns CDR1 SGHTA and CDR2 FQGNSA. This CDR3 is 13 amino acids long. Trimming took off 4 bases at V and 0 bases at J, with 5 bases between the two ends. The chain's CDR3 is CASSSSSTDTQYF. The DNA of the CDR3 is TGTGCCAGCAGCTCCAGCAGCACAGATACGCAGTATTTT.

This clonotype was picked up many times. The rearrangement uses TRBV7-2 and TRBJ1-5, with D maybe TRBD1 (6 bases). This CDR3 is built from 15 residues. Trimming removed 3 bases from V and 1 base from J, with 10 bases in between. CDR1 SGHTA and CDR2 FQGNSA come from the germline V gene. CDR3 region: CASSFRGQSNQPQHF. The CDR3 DNA follows: TGTGCCAGCAGCTTCCGGGGGCAAAGCAATCAGCCCCAGCATTTT.

The sample holds a few counts of this clonotype. The chain employs TRBV7-9 and TRBJ1-2; D possibly corresponds to TRBD1 (5 bases). V was pared by 5 bases and J by 8 bases, with 18 bases between. This CDR3 comprises 14 residues. CDR1 SEHNR and CDR2 FQNEAQ come from the germline V gene (reference sequence). The CDR3 sequence is CASSGRVGTGGYTF. The CDR3 nucleotides are TGTGCCAGCAGCGGCAGGGTCGGAACGGGGGGCTACACCTTC. Supplemented by reference TRBV7-9 and TRBJ1-2, the full variable domain reads DTGVSQNPRHKITKRGQNVTFRCDPISEHNRLYWYRQTLGQGPEFLTYFQNEAQLEKSRLLSDRFSAERPKGSFSTLEIQRTEQGDSAMYLCASSGRVGTGGYTFGSGTRLTVV.

This clonotype has at least ten counts. The rearrangement uses TRBV24-1 and TRBJ2-2; 8 bases fit TRBD1. Germline lookup yields CDR1 KGHDR and CDR2 SFDVKD. The V segment lost 10 bases and the J segment 6 bases; nucleotides outside the gene matches: 6. The CDR3 is 13 residues long. CDR3 sequence (DNA): TGTGCCACGGCAAAGACAGGGGCCGGGGAGCTGTTTTTT. Translating it yields CATAKTGAGELFF.

V is TRBV28 and J is TRBJ1-4, with D possibly TRBD1 on 5 matching bases. The germline V and J ends were trimmed by 6 bases and 0 bases, with 14 bases remaining between them. Looked up from germline, CDR1 is MDHEN and CDR2 is SYDVKM. This CDR3 contains 16 residues. The CDR3 DNA is TGTGCCAGCAGCCGAACCGCGGGGGCAACTAATGAAAAACTGTTTTTT. Encoded protein: CASSRTAGATNEKLFF. Full variable domain (missing parts from reference TRBV28 and TRBJ1-4): DVKVTQSSRYLVKRTGEKVFLECVQDMDHENMFWYRQDPGLGLRLIYFSYDVKMKEKGDIPEGYSVSREKKERFSLILESASTNQTSMYLCASSRTAGATNEKLFFGSGTQLSVL.

There are a few counts of this clonotype. V is TRBV2 and J is TRBJ1-4, with 8 bases fitting TRBD1. There are 15 residues in the CDR3. V was clipped by 5 bases and J by 8 bases; unmatched bases: 10. CDR1 and CDR2 (germline): SNHLY, FYNNEI. Written as DNA, the CDR3 is TGTGCCAGCAGTCCTCGTTGGACAGGGTCGGAAAAACTGTTTTTT. The encoded protein is CASSPRWTGSEKLFF.